The sequence of this T cell receptor beta chain was determined in a study of PD-L1 blockade in urothelial cancer. Looking at the study overall: Bladder-origin urothelial cancer in males covered about 90% of the roughly 30 patients. The median number of T cells present in blood samples was about 140,000.

Assay: immunoSEQ multiplex PCR; the TCRdb copy retains only in-frame clones and omits some. The sample holds roughly 120,000 clones, approximately 84% seen once. The CDR3 runs 15 residues. Germline CDR1 reads ENHRY; CDR2 reads SYGVKD. V lost 0 bases and J lost 8, with 14 bases in between. Specified time point: pretreatment peripheral blood. All patients handed over anywhere from 1 to 8 samples, pretreatment and on-treatment. The specimen comprised PBMCs, sampled around atezolizumab (anti-PD-L1) treatment. This receptor was obtained from a man aged 45 to 65 with urothelial cancer. The rearrangement links TRBV10-3 to TRBJ1-3; possible D gene TRBD1, 6 bases. CDR3 coding DNA: TGTGCCATCAGTGAGTCTGGCAGGGGCCCAGACACCATATATTTT. Residues: CAISESGRGPDTIYF.